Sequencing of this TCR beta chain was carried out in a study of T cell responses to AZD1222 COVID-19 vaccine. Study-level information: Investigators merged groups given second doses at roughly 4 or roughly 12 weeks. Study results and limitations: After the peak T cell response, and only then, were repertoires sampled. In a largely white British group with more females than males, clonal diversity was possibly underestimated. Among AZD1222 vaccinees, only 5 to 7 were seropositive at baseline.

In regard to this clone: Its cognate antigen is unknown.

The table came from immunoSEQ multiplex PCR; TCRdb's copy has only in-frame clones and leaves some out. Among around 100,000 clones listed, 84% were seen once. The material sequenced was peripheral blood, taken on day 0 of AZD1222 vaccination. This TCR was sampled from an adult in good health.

The CDR3 loop is CASSERRENQPQHF. The CDR3 DNA reads as TGTGCCAGCAGTGAACGGAGGGAAAATCAGCCCCAGCATTTT. The chain joins TRBV2 to TRBJ1-5; D gene uncertain. The CDR3 consists of 14 residues. The germline CDR1 and CDR2 sequences are SNHLY and FYNNEI. V was pared by 2 bases and J by 4 bases, with 9 bases between.